A selection of T cell receptor beta chains follows, all from one sample in a study of identical twins. TCRdb ran MiXCR on the 5' RACE reads and lists one entry per CDR3 protein. Here the sample spans approximately 230,000 distinct CDR3 sequences, approximately 7.1% being singletons. These data were also reused for a study on T cells expressing NK-cell markers.

The specimen sequenced was CD8+ T cells sorted from blood. The origin of the receptors is a woman between 18 and 29 years old in good health. The CDR3 runs from the conserved cysteine through the conserved F or W. A D gene is named only where the DNA matches it firmly.

J | V | D | CDR3
TRBJ2-2 | TRBV27 | - | CATSTVGELFF
TRBJ2-2 | TRBV7-9 | TRBD1 | CASSLAGTGVSTGELFF
TRBJ2-3 | TRBV7-9 | TRBD2 | CASETSGGTDTQYF
TRBJ2-1 | TRBV12-3/TRBV12-4 | TRBD2 | CASSGTSGYNEQFF
TRBJ2-7 | TRBV4-3 | - | CASSQDRTAYEQYF
TRBJ2-1 | TRBV29-1 | TRBD1 | CSVPGQSSYNEQFF
TRBJ2-3 | TRBV9 | - | CASTSKSYSDTQYF
TRBJ2-1 | TRBV6-2/TRBV6-3 | - | CASSYPQEAVPGRSYNEQFF
TRBJ2-1 | TRBV30 | TRBD1 | CAWTPGTGGLTYNEQFF
TRBJ2-2 | TRBV27 | TRBD2 | CASRGIAGGSGELFF
TRBJ1-3 | TRBV7-8 | - | CASSPRWGGIGLGGNTIYF
TRBJ1-2 | TRBV5-1 | - | CASSLGLGVVYGYTF
TRBJ2-7 | TRBV20-1 | TRBD2 | CSARDLLAGGPSYEQYF
TRBJ2-2 | TRBV24-1 | TRBD1 | CATSDGGQGNTGELFF
TRBJ2-7 | TRBV4-3 | TRBD2 | CASSQGLSGTYEQYF
TRBJ2-7 | TRBV4-1 | - | CASSQGQRGDEQYF
TRBJ1-1 | TRBV7-9 | - | CASRQRMRVDTEAFF
TRBJ1-2 | TRBV7-9 | TRBD1 | CASSASTGYYGYTF
TRBJ1-1 | TRBV2 | - | CATDANTEAFF
TRBJ2-1 | TRBV7-2 | TRBD2 | CASSFTSGAYNEQFF
TRBJ2-7 | TRBV6-5 | TRBD2 | CASSLSGGWYEQYF
TRBJ1-2 | TRBV11-2 | - | CASSWTASIYTF
TRBJ2-3 | TRBV9 | TRBD2 | CASSAPRLAGGGTDTQYF
TRBJ2-1 | TRBV7-2 | - | CASSPPFGGPYNEQFF
TRBJ2-1 | TRBV12-3/TRBV12-4 | - | CASSLGTGTFNEQFF
TRBJ2-7 | TRBV6-2/TRBV6-3 | TRBD1 | CASSYLAGGDEQYF
TRBJ2-7 | TRBV7-9 | - | CASSFPGKSYEQYF
TRBJ2-6 | TRBV27 | TRBD1 | CASRSPMTGSGANVLTF
TRBJ1-5 | TRBV15 | TRBD1 | CAGKGAPNQPQHF
TRBJ2-7 | TRBV4-1 | - | CASSQDRGGPYEQYF